This entry describes one T cell receptor (beta chain). Antigen: not known. MiXCR, run by TCRdb on the 5' RACE reads, gives a single entry per CDR3 protein. Of tens of thousands of distinct CDR3 sequences listed, roughly 15% were seen once; the top ten hold approximately 5.1%. The CDR3 is 14 residues long. V gave up 5 bases and J gave up 2 bases, with 12 bases separating them. These data originate in a study of early T cells in non-severe SARS-CoV-2 infection. Study outcomes and limitations: Missing private and CD4 specificities, VDJdb matching favored anti-spike CD8 responses.

This specimen was whole blood, taken at baseline. This chain uses TRBV12-3 or TRBV12-4 with TRBJ2-5, with no clear D. The receptor was derived from an adult who was a healthcare worker with PCR-confirmed SARS-CoV-2 infection or an uninfected control (not recorded which). This CDR3 is CASSPSPVQETQYF. CDR3 DNA sequence: TGTGCCAGCAGTCCAAGCCCCGTTCAAGAGACCCAGTACTTC.